This T cell receptor beta chain was captured by sequencing in a study of regulatory T cells in long-lasting Graves disease. Time point given: persistent/refractory GD, antithyroid drugs over 5 years with positive TRAb. With RNA extracted from PBMCs as input, the TCR library was made. It was an endocrinology department in Xi'an, China, that provided the patients. The CDR3 is 19 amino acids. Trimming removed 6 bases at V and 0 bases at J, with 24 bases between. Germline V gives CDR1 MNHNS, CDR2 SASEGT. iRepertoire HTBI primers and Arm-PCR of CDR3 regions built TCR beta libraries. TCRdb fed the multiplex PCR reads into MiXCR, producing one record per CDR3 protein. Of roughly 360,000 distinct CDR3 sequences listed, roughly 20% are singletons.

The V call is TRBV6-1, the J call TRBJ1-5, with D possibly being TRBD1 (6 bases). This specimen was peripheral blood mononuclear cells (PBMCs), taken when the disease was refractory, from a patient treated with antithyroid drugs. This receptor was taken from a woman aged 40 to 50 with Graves disease. CDR3 sequence reads: CASRRTLAGDDVSNQPQHF. DNA for the CDR3: TGTGCCAGCAGACGGACTTTGGCAGGGGACGATGTTAGCAATCAGCCCCAGCATTTT.